This T cell receptor (beta chain) was identified in a study of blood T cell repertoires in COVID-19. Those enrolled, adults aged about 18 to 95 years, came from roughly 22 US areas. Clinical histories supplied by participants themselves formed the basis of cohort assignment. The CDR3 length is 14 residues. CDR1 and CDR2 (germline): MNHEY, SVGAGI. Deletions cut 7 bases from V and 3 bases from J, with 16 bases between. Per the original data handling: For nucleated cells, counts were estimated from reference gene primer amplification. Only in-frame clones appear in the TCRdb table, and some are missing; sequencing was by immunoSEQ multiplex PCR. V and J calls and clone size are those listed in that table; D and trimming were worked out from the DNA. The repertoire holds about 250,000 clones, with about 87% as singletons.

Material for sequencing was PBMCs or T cells enriched from blood (not recorded which). The TCR was taken from a woman between 45 and 60 years old who had recovered from COVID-19. The rearrangement uses TRBV6-5 and TRBJ2-7; tentative D call: TRBD1 (6 bases). CDR3 bases: TGTGCCAGCACCGAGGACAGAGGGAACTACGAGCAGTACTTC. It codes for CASTEDRGNYEQYF.